The rows below give T cell receptor beta chains drawn from one sample of a study of OX40 agonist ivuxolimab in advanced cancers. The method was immunoSEQ multiplex PCR; TCRdb's version includes in-frame clones alone and lacks a portion of them. The data contain approximately 74,000 clones, around 83% of them singletons. Source: CD4+ or CD8+ T cells sorted from blood, taken in a trial of the OX40 agonist ivuxolimab. The origin of the receptors is an adult with an advanced solid tumor such as melanoma, head and neck, liver or kidney cancer. CDR3s include the opening cysteine and the closing phenylalanine or tryptophan. Fields, in order: J gene, D gene, clone size, V gene, CDR3 DNA, CDR3 protein. D genes are given only for firm matches. Size is omitted from some rows. Given values are once, few, many or a class for expanded clones.

j_call: TRBJ1-5
d_call: TRBD1
clone_size: few
v_call: TRBV18
cdr3_nt: TGTGCCAGCTCACCAGGACAGGGCCGGTGGCCCCAGCATTTT
cdr3_aa: CASSPGQGRWPQHF

j_call: TRBJ2-7
d_call: .
clone_size: once
v_call: TRBV7-9
cdr3_nt: TGTGCCAGCAGCTTATTAGGCAGGGTGGTCGAGCAGTACTTC
cdr3_aa: CASSLLGRVVEQYF

j_call: TRBJ2-6
d_call: .
clone_size: .
v_call: TRBV6-1
cdr3_nt: TGTGCCAGCAGTGAAGCGGGTAGAGGGTCCGGGGCCAACGTCCTGACTTTC
cdr3_aa: CASSEAGRGSGANVLTF

j_call: TRBJ1-4
d_call: TRBD1
clone_size: once
v_call: TRBV30
cdr3_nt: TGTGCCTGGAGTACGACAGGGGGCCATGGTGAAAAACTGTTTTTT
cdr3_aa: CAWSTTGGHGEKLFF

j_call: TRBJ2-2
d_call: .
clone_size: .
v_call: TRBV5-1
cdr3_nt: TGCGCCAGCAGCTTGGGCAGCGGGCGCACCGGGGAGCTGTTTTTT
cdr3_aa: CASSLGSGRTGELFF

j_call: TRBJ2-1
d_call: TRBD2
clone_size: .
v_call: TRBV7-2
cdr3_nt: TGTGCCAGCAGCTTAGAAGGGCTAGCGGGAGGTTTTGAGCAGTTCTTC
cdr3_aa: CASSLEGLAGGFEQFF

j_call: TRBJ2-7
d_call: .
clone_size: once
v_call: TRBV7-9
cdr3_nt: TGTGCCAGCAGGCGATCGGGGAGCACCTACGAGCAGTACTTC
cdr3_aa: CASRRSGSTYEQYF

j_call: TRBJ1-1
d_call: .
clone_size: .
v_call: TRBV7-8
cdr3_nt: TGTGCCAGCAGCTTAGATGTGAACACTGAAGCTTTCTTT
cdr3_aa: CASSLDVNTEAFF

j_call: TRBJ1-2
d_call: .
clone_size: .
v_call: TRBV7-2
cdr3_nt: TGTGCCAGCAGCTTAAATCGGGGGTATGGCTACACCTTC
cdr3_aa: CASSLNRGYGYTF

j_call: TRBJ2-7
d_call: .
clone_size: .
v_call: TRBV5-1
cdr3_nt: TGCGCCAGCAGCTTGGTACGGGGTTACGAGCAGTACTTC
cdr3_aa: CASSLVRGYEQYF

j_call: TRBJ2-3
d_call: .
clone_size: once
v_call: TRBV6-5
cdr3_nt: TGTGCCAGCTCAGGCAGTCCAGATACGCAGTATTTT
cdr3_aa: CASSGSPDTQYF

j_call: TRBJ2-7
d_call: .
clone_size: .
v_call: TRBV25-1
cdr3_nt: TGTGCCACTCATGGAATGGGGGGATACGAGCAGTACTTC
cdr3_aa: CATHGMGGYEQYF

j_call: TRBJ2-3
d_call: .
clone_size: .
v_call: TRBV7-9
cdr3_nt: TGTGCCAGCAGCTTAGACCGCCGAAGAAGCACAGATACGCAGTATTTT
cdr3_aa: CASSLDRRRSTDTQYF

j_call: TRBJ1-4
d_call: .
clone_size: .
v_call: TRBV7-3
cdr3_nt: TGTGCCAGCAGCTTCGGGAACCAAGGAAAACTGTTTTTT
cdr3_aa: CASSFGNQGKLFF

j_call: TRBJ2-4
d_call: .
clone_size: .
v_call: TRBV4-2
cdr3_nt: TGTGCCAGCAGCCCACTCGGCGGGGACACAACGGAGGCCAAAAACATTCAGTACTTC
cdr3_aa: CASSPLGGDTTEAKNIQYF

j_call: TRBJ2-3
d_call: .
clone_size: .
v_call: TRBV9
cdr3_nt: TGTGCCAGCAGCGCCCTCGGGGTAAGCACAGATACGCAGTATTTT
cdr3_aa: CASSALGVSTDTQYF

j_call: TRBJ2-4
d_call: .
clone_size: .
v_call: TRBV5-4
cdr3_nt: TGTGCCAGCAGCCCGGGATCGAGCGAACCGGGGGTCATTCAGTACTTC
cdr3_aa: CASSPGSSEPGVIQYF

j_call: TRBJ2-7
d_call: .
clone_size: .
v_call: TRBV5-1
cdr3_nt: TGCGCCAGCAGCTTAAAGACAGGGAGGTACGAGCAGTACTTC
cdr3_aa: CASSLKTGRYEQYF

j_call: TRBJ2-7
d_call: .
clone_size: few
v_call: TRBV18
cdr3_nt: TGTGCCAGCTCACCACCGAGGACCCTGTACGAGCAGTACTTC
cdr3_aa: CASSPPRTLYEQYF

j_call: TRBJ2-1
d_call: .
clone_size: .
v_call: TRBV13
cdr3_nt: TGTGCCAGCAGCCGTGGAGGGGATGAGCAGTTCTTC
cdr3_aa: CASSRGGDEQFF

j_call: TRBJ1-2
d_call: TRBD1
clone_size: once
v_call: TRBV10-3
cdr3_nt: TGTGCCAGCAGTTCACAGGGGGGGCTAGGTGGCTACACCTTC
cdr3_aa: CASSSQGGLGGYTF

j_call: TRBJ2-5
d_call: .
clone_size: .
v_call: TRBV11-2
cdr3_nt: TGTGCCAGCAGCTTAGTAGGGGGGTTTCAAGAGACCCAGTACTTC
cdr3_aa: CASSLVGGFQETQYF

j_call: TRBJ2-5
d_call: .
clone_size: .
v_call: TRBV18
cdr3_nt: TGTGCCAGCTCACCACCCGGAGTGGGAGAGACCCAGTACTTC
cdr3_aa: CASSPPGVGETQYF

j_call: TRBJ1-4
d_call: TRBD1
clone_size: .
v_call: TRBV7-2
cdr3_nt: TGTGCCAGCAGTTTTAAGACAGGGGGATATGAAAAACTGTTTTTT
cdr3_aa: CASSFKTGGYEKLFF

j_call: TRBJ2-7
d_call: TRBD1
clone_size: .
v_call: TRBV9
cdr3_nt: TGTGCCAGCAGCCGGACAGGGACCTACGAGCAGTACTTC
cdr3_aa: CASSRTGTYEQYF

j_call: TRBJ1-4
d_call: .
clone_size: .
v_call: TRBV18
cdr3_nt: TGTGCCAGCTCACTCGGGGCAGCCAATAATGAAAAACTGTTTTTT
cdr3_aa: CASSLGAANNEKLFF

j_call: TRBJ1-3
d_call: .
clone_size: once
v_call: TRBV27
cdr3_nt: TGTGCCACAGACAGCAGCTCTGGAAACACCATATATTTT
cdr3_aa: CATDSSSGNTIYF

j_call: TRBJ1-3
d_call: .
clone_size: .
v_call: TRBV7-6
cdr3_nt: TGTGCCAGCAGCTGGACCCCTGGGGTAGGAGGAAACACCATATATTTT
cdr3_aa: CASSWTPGVGGNTIYF

j_call: TRBJ2-2
d_call: TRBD2
clone_size: once
v_call: TRBV2
cdr3_nt: TGTGCCACCAAACTAGCGGGACTCACCGGGGAGCTGTTTTTT
cdr3_aa: CATKLAGLTGELFF

j_call: TRBJ1-2
d_call: .
clone_size: .
v_call: TRBV30
cdr3_nt: TGTGCCTGGAGTGCACAGAACTATGGCTACACCTTC
cdr3_aa: CAWSAQNYGYTF

j_call: TRBJ2-2
d_call: .
clone_size: .
v_call: TRBV18
cdr3_nt: TGTGTCAGCTCACCACCGGGGCGTCTGAACACCGGGGAGCTGTTTTTT
cdr3_aa: CVSSPPGRLNTGELFF

j_call: TRBJ1-5
d_call: .
clone_size: .
v_call: TRBV27
cdr3_nt: TGTGCCAGCAGTTTAGGAGGGGGGAAACCTCAGCCCCAGCATTTT
cdr3_aa: CASSLGGGKPQPQHF

j_call: TRBJ2-5
d_call: .
clone_size: .
v_call: TRBV18
cdr3_nt: TGTGCCAGCTCACCAACCCCCCCGGGGACCCAGTACTTC
cdr3_aa: CASSPTPPGTQYF

j_call: TRBJ1-1
d_call: .
clone_size: .
v_call: TRBV5-1
cdr3_nt: TGCGCCAGCGGAAAACAGGGAATTGGGCTTACGAACACTGAAGCTTTCTTT
cdr3_aa: CASGKQGIGLTNTEAFF

j_call: TRBJ1-5
d_call: .
clone_size: .
v_call: TRBV7-9
cdr3_nt: TGTGCCAGCAGCTTAGGGCAACCCAATCAGCCCCAGCATTTT
cdr3_aa: CASSLGQPNQPQHF

j_call: TRBJ2-1
d_call: .
clone_size: .
v_call: TRBV20-1
cdr3_nt: TGCAGTGCTAGGAGAGATGAGCAGTTCTTC
cdr3_aa: CSARRDEQFF

j_call: TRBJ2-3
d_call: .
clone_size: .
v_call: TRBV9
cdr3_nt: TGTGCCAGCAGCGCCCGGGCCCAAGATACGCAGTATTTT
cdr3_aa: CASSARAQDTQYF

j_call: TRBJ2-5
d_call: .
clone_size: .
v_call: TRBV7-2
cdr3_nt: TGTGCCAGCAGCCCACCCCCGAAACAAGAGACCCAGTACTTC
cdr3_aa: CASSPPPKQETQYF

j_call: TRBJ1-6
d_call: .
clone_size: .
v_call: TRBV7-2
cdr3_nt: TGTGCCAGCAAATTAGACATGGCGGGCTCGGGGTCACCCCTCCACTTT
cdr3_aa: CASKLDMAGSGSPLHF

j_call: TRBJ1-1
d_call: .
clone_size: .
v_call: TRBV12-5
cdr3_nt: TGTGCTAGTGGTTTGGTAGACGGGGGTACGGCTGAAGCTTTCTTT
cdr3_aa: CASGLVDGGTAEAFF

j_call: TRBJ1-4
d_call: .
clone_size: .
v_call: TRBV19
cdr3_nt: TGTGCCAGCACCCTCCGACCCCCAGGAAAACTGTTTTTT
cdr3_aa: CASTLRPPGKLFF

j_call: TRBJ2-7
d_call: TRBD1
clone_size: .
v_call: TRBV25-1
cdr3_nt: TGTGCCAGCAGTGATGGGGACAGGGGGAGATCCTACGAGCAGTACTTC
cdr3_aa: CASSDGDRGRSYEQYF

j_call: TRBJ2-3
d_call: .
clone_size: .
v_call: TRBV4-3
cdr3_nt: TGCGCCAGCAGCCAGCAACTGGAGGATACGCAGTATTTT
cdr3_aa: CASSQQLEDTQYF

j_call: TRBJ1-5
d_call: TRBD1
clone_size: .
v_call: TRBV11-2
cdr3_nt: TGTGCCAGCAGCTTAGGAGGGACAGCGGGTCAGCCCCAGCATTTT
cdr3_aa: CASSLGGTAGQPQHF

j_call: TRBJ1-4
d_call: TRBD1
clone_size: .
v_call: TRBV25-1
cdr3_nt: TGTGCCAGCAGTGAAGGTGGGACAGGGAGAAGGGGCAGAGAAAAACTGTTTTTT
cdr3_aa: CASSEGGTGRRGREKLFF

j_call: TRBJ1-1
d_call: .
clone_size: .
v_call: TRBV7-2
cdr3_nt: TGTGCCAGCAGCTTAGTGGCGCGGAACACTGAAGCTTTCTTT
cdr3_aa: CASSLVARNTEAFF

j_call: TRBJ2-1
d_call: .
clone_size: .
v_call: TRBV7-3
cdr3_nt: TGTGCCAGCAGCTTCGAGGGGTTGACCTACAATGAGCAGTTCTTC
cdr3_aa: CASSFEGLTYNEQFF

j_call: TRBJ2-3
d_call: TRBD1
clone_size: .
v_call: TRBV28
cdr3_nt: TGTGCCAGCAGTCCCCACTCAGGGGGAGTAGATACGCAGTATTTT
cdr3_aa: CASSPHSGGVDTQYF

j_call: TRBJ1-1
d_call: .
clone_size: .
v_call: TRBV29-1
cdr3_nt: TGCAGCGGTGGTAATCTCGGCACTGAAGCTTTCTTT
cdr3_aa: CSGGNLGTEAFF

j_call: TRBJ1-2
d_call: .
clone_size: .
v_call: TRBV18
cdr3_nt: TGTGCCAGCTCACGCCGTTTAAATGGCTACACCTTC
cdr3_aa: CASSRRLNGYTF